The T cell receptor beta chain described here comes from a study of T cell responses to AZD1222 COVID-19 vaccine (dated by TCRdb to the early 2020s). The study in broad terms: A total of 233 trial participants underwent TCR sequencing, of whom nearly 210 had received two doses of AZD1222 and 26 had received two doses of the MenACWY control vaccine. Trial participants were enrolled into age subgroups of 18-55, 56-69 and 70-plus years, which contained 148, 28 and 57 TCR-sequenced participants, respectively.

What the time point label conveys for this sample: about 28 days (+/-7) after the second vaccine dose. AZD1222 recipients whose second dose came at about 4 weeks and those whose second dose came at about 12 weeks were combined into one group, since spike-specific TCR depth and breadth did not differ between the two schedules. The vaccinee samples were drawn from two UK trials, COV001 and COV002, one of which was a single-blind randomized controlled phase 2/3 trial testing AZD1222 (ChAdOx1 nCoV-19) in healthy adults. For TCRbeta chain sequencing, PBMC samples from trial participants were taken at day 0 and at day 28 after the second dose. This clone was observed a few times. Its recognized antigen is unknown. Base qualities were left out, and no much larger clone turns up one base away. Summary of the overall study and its limitations: Epitopes outside the regions mutated in the B.1.351 and B.1.1.7 variants were reportedly recognized by nearly half of the unique spike-specific TCRs. Spike-specific TCR breadth and depth rose significantly after two AZD1222 doses compared with day 0 and with MenACWY recipients. Conclusions about previously exposed vaccinees are limited because only a handful of AZD1222 recipients were SARS-CoV-2 seropositive at baseline. The 56-69-year group was small, and its depth increase did not reach significance, likely because of low power. CD4 TCRs associated with the vaccine covered the entire spike protein, and the dominant responses were in regions 160-218 and 743-854. Participants were mostly white British, with more females than males. The authors suggested clonal diversity may have been underestimated. Because no day 14 peak-response samples were available, repertoires were characterized only after the peak T cell response.

Spanning cysteine to phenylalanine, the CDR3 consists of 12 amino acids. Solely the CDR3 DNA is kept, with 36 bases framed from the first base. Sequences SNHLY (CDR1) and FYNNEI (CDR2) are obtained from the germline V gene. The CDR3 regions of human TCRbeta chains were subjected to immunosequencing. The authors' pipeline ran thus. Repertoire TCRs were matched against a reference library of SARS-CoV-2-specific TCRs generated with the MIRA antigen-specificity platform. Breadth was defined as the fraction of unique TCRs that were SARS-CoV-2-associated. Depth was defined as the fraction of total T cells that were SARS-CoV-2-associated. Using the MIRA data, each spike-specific TCR was assigned both to the spike region to which the TCR was reactive and to a CD4 or CD8 class. Log10-transformed breadth and depth values were compared by one-way ANOVA with Sidak's multiple comparisons tests. TCRdb's version of the immuneACCESS table is confined to in-frame rearrangements and falls short of the full clone set. An unresolved V gene accounts for under half of the shortfall where checked; the remainder is of unknown origin. V, J and clone size derive from that table, while D and trimming were established from the DNA sequence. In this sample the table shows tens of thousands of clones, about three quarters of which occur a single time. The ten largest make up about 46% of the sample.

The sequence is built from TRBV2 and TRBJ2-1, with 11 bases aligning to TRBD1. Specimen: peripheral blood, collected 28 days after the second AZD1222 dose. This clonotype was obtained from an adult who received the AZD1222 COVID-19 vaccine. Here the CDR3 is given as CVGQGAVNEQFF. The sequenced DNA: TGTGTAGGACAGGGGGCTGTCAATGAGCAGTTCTTC.